This paragraph covers one T cell receptor beta chain sequence. The CDR3 length is 16 residues. V was shortened by 2 bases and J by 4 bases, with 17 bases between the two germline ends. Germline V gene data show CDR1 as SGHTA and CDR2 as FQGNSA. The PCR employed 60 Vbeta primers together with 13 Jbeta primers. Clones were sequenced by immunoSEQ multiplex PCR, and TCRdb holds only the in-frame ones, with some missing. The data contain about 120,000 clones, under 80% of them singletons. The sample comes from a study of cytomegalovirus exposure and HLA in healthy donors. Whole-study context: Among the 400 or so donors who were genotyped, about 86% fell in the genetic ancestry cluster that is associated with self-reported Caucasian donors.

The clonotype comes from a woman between 50 and 59 years old in good health and CMV-seropositive. V gene TRBV7-2 combines with J gene TRBJ1-2, with unresolved D. Sequencing was done on a sample of PBMCs. CDR3 protein: CASSLIGAGGVYGYTF. In nucleotides, the CDR3 is TGTGCCAGCAGCTTAATAGGTGCAGGTGGTGTCTATGGCTACACCTTC.